This T cell receptor (beta chain) was identified during a study of cytomegalovirus exposure and HLA in healthy donors. About the research overall: Researchers previously reported finding fewer than 120 million unique TCR beta sequences from approximately 190 million T cells. Genetic ancestry analysis placed 75% to 85% of the 398 donors that were genotyped in the Caucasian-associated cluster. Study-wide findings and caveats: TRBV6-2, TRBV6-3 and some other V segments were unresolvable in 87-base-pair reads.

As concerns this clone: Its target is unknown.

The CDR3 is 14 amino acids. Germline V gene sequence: CDR1 MNHNY, CDR2 SVGAGI (reference sequence). Trimming cost V 3 bases and J 3 bases, with 11 bases left between them. The PCR contained 60 Vbeta and 13 Jbeta primers. Measured with immunoSEQ multiplex PCR; TCRdb has only the in-frame clones, and not every one. The table records around 70,000 clones, approximately 80% of them present only once. This sequence joins TRBV6-6 and TRBJ1-1, with D tentatively TRBD1 (5 bases). The origin of this receptor is a human donor in good health. Input material: PBMCs. CDR3 nucleotide sequence: TGTGCCAGCAGTTATTCCACCAGGGACACTGAAGCTTTCTTT. The encoded protein is CASSYSTRDTEAFF.